This entry describes one TCR beta chain. Only in-frame clones appear in the TCRdb table, and some are missing; sequencing was by immunoSEQ multiplex PCR. Found here are hundreds of thousands of clones, about nine tenths of them singletons; the top ten hold 6% to 8.5%. Seattle's cohort entered during active infection and was followed longitudinally. This specimen comes from a study of blood T cell repertoires in COVID-19. For the study at large: The origin of the acute and convalescent COVID-19 samples was the United States, Italy and Spain.

This TCR was sampled from a woman aged 65 to 85 with COVID-19, enrolled during active disease. Sequencing was carried out using peripheral blood.

The CDR3 DNA sequence: TGCGCCAGCAGCCTATCCGGGACGACAGGGGATACGCAGTATTTT. It specifies CASSLSGTTGDTQYF. The chain is built from TRBV5-1 and TRBJ2-3, with 7 bases matching TRBD1. CDR3 length: 15 amino acids. V gave up 4 bases and J gave up 6 bases; unmatched junction bases: 11. Germline V CDR1 and CDR2: SGHRS, YFSETQ.